The clone carrying this T cell receptor (beta chain) was detected only once. Looked up from germline, CDR1 is SGHTA and CDR2 is FQGNSA. The V gene lost 0 bases and the J gene lost 5 bases, with 19 bases spanning the gap. The CDR3 loop spans 17 amino acids. Some clones are missing from TCRdb's copy, which holds only in-frame ones; the method was immunoSEQ multiplex PCR. The sample lists around 100,000 clones, approximately 90% occurring once. The record originates from a study of identifying expanded T cells in peripheral blood. Sequencing input: blood. V and J are TRBV7-2 and TRBJ2-5; TRBD2 might be the D (6 bases). This sequence originates from a person aged 18 to 75 in good health. The CDR3 DNA is TGTGCCAGCAGCTTAGCTCTTAGCGGAGGACTCCAGGAGACCCAGTACTTC. It yields the protein CASSLALSGGLQETQYF.